Each of the 12 T cell receptor beta chains below was sequenced from the same sample in a study of cytomegalovirus exposure and HLA in healthy donors. In the PCR, 60 Vbeta and 13 Jbeta primers were used. TCRdb's table, derived via immunoSEQ multiplex PCR, lists solely in-frame clones and lacks some. Among over 70,000 clones listed, 70% to 85% were seen once. Material for sequencing was PBMCs. The origin of the receptors is a man aged 45-65 years in good health and CMV-seropositive.

The chain couples TRBV6-5 to TRBJ1-2; TRBD1 matches 10 bases. The CDR3 covers 14 residues. Germline CDR1 reads MNHEY; CDR2 reads SVGAGI. Trimming removed 6 bases from V and 6 bases from J; junction bases left unmatched: 7. The DNA of the CDR3 is TGTGCCAGCAGGGGACAGGGGATAGCGGATGGCTACACCTTC. Its protein product is CASRGQGIADGYTF.

The V gene is TRBV6-4, the J gene TRBJ2-3; 10 nucleotides agree with TRBD2. The CDR3 sequence is 15 residues long. V dropped 3 bases and J dropped 7; count of bases not matched to a gene: 7. Germline loops: CDR1 MRHNA, CDR2 SNTAGT. The CDR3 nucleotides are TGTGCCAGCAGTGAAGCGGGAGGGCTTAGCCATACGCAGTATTTT. Translation: CASSEAGGLSHTQYF.

The chain links TRBV4-2 to TRBJ1-3, with D uncertain. The CDR3 contains 16 residues. The germline gives CDR1 LGHNA, CDR2 YNFKEQ. Trimming stripped 4 bases from V and 0 bases from J, with 13 bases between. The CDR3 nucleotides read TGTGCCAGCAGCCCCAGGCAGACCTCCTCTGGAAACACCATATATTTT. It translates to CASSPRQTSSGNTIYF.

The chain combines TRBV11-3 with TRBJ2-7; possibly TRBD2 for D (6 bases). The germline V gene has CDR1 SGHNT and CDR2 YENEEA. The length of the CDR3 is 14 residues. V was cut by 5 bases and J by 0 bases, with 11 bases left in between. The CDR3: CASSSAGYSYEQYF. CDR3 bases: TGTGCCAGCAGCAGCGCGGGGTACTCCTACGAGCAGTACTTC.

The rearrangement joins TRBV6-6 to TRBJ2-7; 10 bases fit TRBD2. CDR1 and CDR2 from the germline V gene are MNHNY and SVGAGI (reference sequence). V lost 7 bases, J lost 4 bases, and 10 bases stayed unmatched. The CDR3 runs 15 residues. DNA of the CDR3: TGTGCCAGCATGGGGGCTAGCGGGAGAGTTTACGAGCAGTACTTC. Its protein is CASMGASGRVYEQYF.

This chain connects TRBV28 to TRBJ1-3, with unresolved D. The CDR3 is made up of 18 amino acids. Germline V lookup: CDR1 MDHEN, CDR2 SYDVKM. V lost 7 bases, J lost 0 bases, and 22 bases lay in between. CDR3 sequence reads: CASTHWSATDYSGNTIYF. The CDR3 nucleotides are TGTGCCAGCACCCATTGGTCCGCTACAGATTACTCTGGAAACACCATATATTTT.

This chain connects TRBV11-3 to TRBJ1-1, with D uncertain. V lost 0 bases, J lost 4 bases, and 9 bases lay in between. This CDR3 comprises 14 residues. CDR1 and CDR2 (germline): SGHNT, YENEEA. CDR3 nucleotides: TGTGCCAGCAGCTTAGATATGGGGAGCACTGAAGCTTTCTTT. Translating gives CASSLDMGSTEAFF.

The V call is TRBV7-2, the J call TRBJ1-4; D is possibly TRBD1 (5 bases). The CDR3 is 16 residues long. The V end was cut by 5 bases, the J end by 1 base, with 14 bases between. Per germline, CDR1 SGHTA and CDR2 FQGNSA. CDR3 sequence reads: CASSPRGGGTNEKLFF. CDR3 coding DNA: TGTGCCAGCAGCCCCCGCGGCGGGGGAACTAATGAAAAACTGTTTTTT.

Concerning this clone: The junction and the germline gene differ at one end; a read error may be behind it. CDR3 protein: CASSTRQGAGANGLTF. CDR3 in DNA: TGTGCCAGTAGTACCCGACAGGGGGCTGGGGCCAACGGCCTGACTTTC. The rearrangement links TRBV19 to TRBJ2-6; 10 bases fit TRBD1. The CDR3 loop spans 16 amino acids. In germline, CDR1 is LNHDA, CDR2 SQIVND (reference sequence).

The chain couples TRBV6-6 to TRBJ2-1; the D gene is possibly TRBD2 (6 bases). This CDR3 spans 12 amino acids. Per the germline V gene, CDR1 is MNHNY and CDR2 is SVGAGI (reference sequence). V was pared by 8 bases and J by 7 bases, with 12 bases between. CDR3 DNA: TGTGCCAGCGGATCTAGCGCTAATGAGCAGTTCTTC. Protein sequence: CASGSSANEQFF.

This clone was counted between two and nine times. The rearrangement links TRBV4-1 to TRBJ2-1; TRBD2 aligns across 8 bases. Germline V gene lookup returns CDR1 MGHRA and CDR2 YSYEKL. The CDR3 is 16 residues long. V shed 0 bases and J 6 bases; nucleotides not matched to a gene: 7. Here the CDR3 reads CASSQDPAGGGNEQFF. The CDR3 bases are TGCGCCAGCAGCCAAGATCCCGCCGGGGGGGGCAATGAGCAGTTCTTC.

The chain carries TRBV11-2 and TRBJ1-1; 8 nucleotides match TRBD1. Looked up from germline, CDR1 is SGHAT and CDR2 is FQNNGV. V was pared by 6 bases and J by 0 bases, with 12 bases of the junction left unmatched. The CDR3 has 17 residues. The CDR3 is CASSTRGRGPMNTEAFF. The DNA for the CDR3 is TGTGCCAGCAGTACCCGGGGCAGGGGGCCCATGAACACTGAAGCTTTCTTT.